These T cell receptor beta chains were read from a single sample in a study of immune evolution from preneoplasia to lung adenocarcinoma. Profiling relied on immunoSEQ multiplex PCR, and the TCRdb table lists in-frame clones only, not all of them. The sample comprises around 11,000 clones, approximately 77% of which are singletons, and less than 2% rests with the top ten. Material for sequencing was FFPE minimally invasive lung adenocarcinoma tissue. The receptors derive from a person aged 65-85 years with lung adenocarcinoma. Each CDR3 is given with its conserved first and last residue. D genes are given only for firm matches. Size is stated for part of the rows, as once, few or many counts, or as a class when the clone is expanded.

16 | . | TRBJ2-7 | . | TRBV19 | CASTSRSAGASYEQYF | TGTGCCAGTACATCTCGATCGGCAGGAGCCTCCTACGAGCAGTACTTC
14 | . | TRBJ2-7 | . | TRBV6-1 | CASSPFQGGYEQYF | TGTGCCAGCAGCCCCTTCCAGGGGGGCTACGAGCAGTACTTC
16 | TRBD1 | TRBJ1-5 | . | TRBV7-2 | CASSAKGWAGGQPQHF | TGTGCCAGCAGCGCCAAAGGCTGGGCAGGGGGGCAGCCCCAGCATTTT
14 | . | TRBJ1-1 | few | TRBV6-4 | CASSATDRNTEAFF | TGTGCCAGCAGTGCCACGGACAGGAACACTGAAGCTTTCTTT
16 | . | TRBJ2-3 | once | TRBV12-5 | CASAHTRREVVDTQYF | TGTGCTAGTGCCCATACAAGGAGGGAGGTTGTAGATACGCAGTATTTT
15 | . | TRBJ2-1 | . | TRBV19 | CASSIIRASSNEQFF | TGTGCCAGTAGTATAATCCGGGCTAGTAGCAATGAGCAGTTCTTC
15 | TRBD2 | TRBJ2-1 | . | TRBV7-3 | CASSPSGSPYNEQFF | TGTGCCAGCAGTCCAAGCGGGAGCCCCTACAATGAGCAGTTCTTC
14 | . | TRBJ2-7 | . | TRBV7-9 | CASSYGSSSYEQYF | TGTGCCAGCAGCTACGGTTCTAGCTCCTACGAGCAGTACTTC
16 | . | TRBJ2-7 | . | TRBV9 | CASSVGGQGVLYEQYF | TGTGCCAGCAGCGTAGGGGGGCAGGGTGTTCTCTACGAGCAGTACTTC
14 | . | TRBJ2-5 | . | TRBV27 | CASSVSRAQETQYF | TGTGCCAGCAGTGTGAGTAGGGCGCAAGAGACCCAGTACTTC
13 | TRBD1 | TRBJ1-6 | few | TRBV30 | CALGTGEASPLHF | TGTGCCTTGGGGACAGGGGAGGCTTCACCCCTCCACTTT
16 | . | TRBJ1-1 | . | TRBV28 | CASSSIRRGVNTEAFF | TGTGCCAGCAGTTCAATCAGGAGGGGAGTAAACACTGAAGCTTTCTTT
15 | TRBD1 | TRBJ2-3 | . | TRBV5-6 | CASSLGQISTDTQYF | TGTGCCAGCAGCCTGGGACAGATATCCACAGATACGCAGTATTTT
15 | . | TRBJ1-1 | . | TRBV6-5 | CASSPRTVGYTEAFF | TGTGCCAGCAGTCCGCGGACGGTGGGGTACACTGAAGCTTTCTTT
10 | . | TRBJ2-7 | . | TRBV30 | CAWSRGTPHF | TGTGCCTGGAGTCGCGGGACTCCCCACTTC
16 | . | TRBJ2-1 | few | TRBV21-1 | CASRSNPGLDFNEQFF | TGTGCCAGCAGGTCTAATCCGGGACTAGACTTCAATGAGCAGTTCTTC
14 | . | TRBJ1-1 | . | TRBV7-9 | CASSLGQWNTEAFF | TGTGCCAGCAGCTTGGGGCAGTGGAACACTGAAGCTTTCTTT
13 | . | TRBJ1-3 | . | TRBV19 | CASIGARGNTIYF | TGTGCCAGTATCGGGGCTCGGGGAAACACCATATATTTT
15 | . | TRBJ1-2 | . | TRBV7-8 | CASSPEAGANYGYTF | TGTGCCAGCAGCCCAGAGGCAGGGGCAAACTATGGCTACACCTTC
15 | . | TRBJ2-2 | . | TRBV6-1 | CASSAGRQNTGELFF | TGTGCCAGCAGTGCCGGTAGGCAGAACACCGGGGAGCTGTTTTTT
15 | TRBD1 | TRBJ1-4 | . | TRBV7-8 | CASSTRDRGGEKLFF | TGTGCCAGCAGCACCCGGGACAGGGGGGGAGAAAAACTGTTTTTT
13 | . | TRBJ1-2 | . | TRBV19 | CASSMGQPYGYTF | TGTGCCAGTAGTATGGGGCAACCGTATGGCTACACCTTC
15 | . | TRBJ2-6 | . | TRBV30 | CASPGGSSGANVLTF | TGTGCCTCCCCTGGCGGTTCCTCTGGGGCCAACGTCCTGACTTTC
17 | TRBD2 | TRBJ2-1 | . | TRBV4-1 | CASSHTLLAANGNEQFF | TGCGCCAGCAGCCACACACTACTAGCGGCCAACGGCAATGAGCAGTTCTTC
13 | TRBD2 | TRBJ2-7 | . | TRBV6-1 | CASTPLAGHEQYF | TGTGCCAGCACTCCACTAGCGGGTCACGAGCAGTACTTC
15 | . | TRBJ2-2 | . | TRBV9 | CASSPIGSAGGELFF | TGTGCCAGCAGCCCTATCGGGTCGGCGGGCGGGGAGCTGTTTTTT
14 | . | TRBJ2-7 | . | TRBV14 | CASNTGTRSYEQYF | TGTGCCAGCAATACCGGGACTCGCTCCTACGAGCAGTACTTC
13 | . | TRBJ1-5 | few | TRBV2 | CASSAFRGQPQHF | TGTGCCAGCAGCGCGTTCCGGGGTCAGCCCCAGCATTTT
13 | TRBD1 | TRBJ1-5 | . | TRBV30 | CAWRGQGNQPQHF | TGTGCCTGGAGAGGACAGGGCAATCAGCCCCAGCATTTT
14 | . | TRBJ1-2 | . | TRBV5-1 | CASSFMASDYGYTF | TGCGCCAGCAGCTTTATGGCGAGTGACTATGGCTACACCTTC
18 | . | TRBJ1-5 | once | TRBV7-8 | CASSPDRMGAYSNQPQHF | TGTGCCAGCAGCCCTGACAGGATGGGGGCTTATAGCAATCAGCCCCAGCATTTT
14 | . | TRBJ1-3 | . | TRBV15 | CATSKGFVGNTIYF | TGTGCCACCAGCAAGGGGTTTGTAGGAAACACCATATATTTT
19 | TRBD1 | TRBJ2-3 | . | TRBV2 | CASSEAPSGQGFSTDTQYF | TGTGCCAGCAGTGAAGCCCCTTCAGGACAGGGCTTTAGCACAGATACGCAGTATTTT
16 | TRBD1 | TRBJ1-5 | . | TRBV19 | CASSTIGQGRNQPQHF | TGTGCCAGTAGTACTATTGGACAGGGTAGGAATCAGCCCCAGCATTTT
14 | TRBD2 | TRBJ2-1 | . | TRBV2 | CASSESSGRNEQFF | TGTGCCAGCAGTGAATCTAGCGGAAGAAATGAGCAGTTCTTC
15 | TRBD1 | TRBJ2-5 | . | TRBV5-1 | CASSPGQRAQETQYF | TGCGCCAGCAGCCCGGGACAGAGGGCCCAAGAGACCCAGTACTTC
14 | TRBD2 | TRBJ2-7 | few | TRBV6-1 | CASSELADSREQYF | TGTGCCAGCAGCGAACTAGCGGACTCGAGAGAGCAGTACTTC
16 | . | TRBJ1-4 | . | TRBV4-1 | CASSLDKGQPGEKLFF | TGCGCCAGCAGCCTAGACAAAGGACAGCCGGGGGAAAAACTGTTTTTT
14 | . | TRBJ1-3 | . | TRBV30 | CAWSQDTSGNTIYF | TGTGCCTGGAGTCAAGACACCTCTGGAAACACCATATATTTT
13 | . | TRBJ2-5 | . | TRBV4-1 | CASSQAGKETQYF | TGCGCCAGCAGCCAAGCAGGAAAAGAGACCCAGTACTTC
16 | . | TRBJ1-2 | . | TRBV7-9 | CASSLSGGASDYGYTF | TGTGCCAGCAGCTTGTCGGGGGGCGCTTCCGACTATGGCTACACCTTC
14 | . | TRBJ2-3 | . | TRBV27 | CASSFRGATDTQYF | TGTGCCAGCAGTTTCCGGGGAGCCACAGATACGCAGTATTTT
13 | . | TRBJ1-4 | few | TRBV6-1 | CASSLGGGEKLFF | TGTGCCAGCAGTCTCGGGGGGGGTGAAAAACTGTTTTTT
12 | . | TRBJ1-2 | . | TRBV19 | CASQGLPNGYTF | TGTGCCAGCCAGGGCCTACCCAATGGCTACACCTTC
13 | . | TRBJ1-1 | . | TRBV10-3 | CAISPGSNTEAFF | TGTGCCATCAGTCCGGGATCAAACACTGAAGCTTTCTTT